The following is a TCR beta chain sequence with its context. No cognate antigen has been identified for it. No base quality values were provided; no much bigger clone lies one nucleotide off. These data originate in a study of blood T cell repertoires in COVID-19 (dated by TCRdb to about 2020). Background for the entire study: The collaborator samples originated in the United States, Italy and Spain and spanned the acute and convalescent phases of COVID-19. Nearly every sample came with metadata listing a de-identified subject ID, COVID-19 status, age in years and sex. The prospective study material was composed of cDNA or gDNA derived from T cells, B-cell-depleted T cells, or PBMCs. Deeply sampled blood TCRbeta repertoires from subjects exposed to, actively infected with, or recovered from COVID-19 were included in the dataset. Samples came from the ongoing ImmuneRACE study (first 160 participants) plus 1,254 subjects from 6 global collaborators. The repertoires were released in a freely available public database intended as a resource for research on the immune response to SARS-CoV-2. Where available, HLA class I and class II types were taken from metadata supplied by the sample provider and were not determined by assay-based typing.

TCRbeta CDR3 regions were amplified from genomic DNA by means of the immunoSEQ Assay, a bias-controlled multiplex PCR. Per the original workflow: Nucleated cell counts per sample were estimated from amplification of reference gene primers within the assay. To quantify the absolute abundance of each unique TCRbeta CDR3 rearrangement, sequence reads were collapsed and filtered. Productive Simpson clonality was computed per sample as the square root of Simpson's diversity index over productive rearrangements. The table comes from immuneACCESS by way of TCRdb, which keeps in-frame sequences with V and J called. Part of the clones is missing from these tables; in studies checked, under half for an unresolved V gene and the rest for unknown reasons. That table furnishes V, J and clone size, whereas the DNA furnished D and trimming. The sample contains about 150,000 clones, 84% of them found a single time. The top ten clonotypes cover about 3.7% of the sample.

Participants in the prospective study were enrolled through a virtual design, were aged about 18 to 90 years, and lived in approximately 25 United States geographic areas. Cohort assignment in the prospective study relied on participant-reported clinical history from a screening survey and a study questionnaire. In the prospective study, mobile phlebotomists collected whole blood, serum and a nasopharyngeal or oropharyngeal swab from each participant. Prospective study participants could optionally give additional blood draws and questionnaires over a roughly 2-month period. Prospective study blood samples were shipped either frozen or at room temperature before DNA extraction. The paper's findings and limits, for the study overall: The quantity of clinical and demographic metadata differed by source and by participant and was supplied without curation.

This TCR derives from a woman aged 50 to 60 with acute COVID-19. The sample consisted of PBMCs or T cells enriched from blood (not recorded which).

The CDR3 region has the sequence CASSPGTEGEKLFF. The sequenced DNA is TGTGCCAGCAGCCCAGGGACAGAAGGTGAAAAACTGTTTTTT. The chain couples TRBV7-9 to TRBJ1-4; 7 bases in the junction line up with TRBD1. V lost 5 bases and J lost 7 bases, and the count of bases not matched to a germline gene is 7. CDR1 and CDR2, per the germline V gene (reference sequence), are SEHNR and FQNEAQ. Inclusive of the bounding cysteine and phenylalanine, the CDR3 is 14 residues long. The retained sequence is limited to the CDR3, 42 bases, with the frame set at the first base.